The sample holds a few counts of the clone carrying this TCR beta chain. No antigen is known for it. This sample is drawn from a study of early T cells in non-severe SARS-CoV-2 infection. Study summary: The authors sequenced bulk RNA from unsorted whole blood, leaving chains unpaired.

The ends were cut back, 6 bases at V and 0 bases at J, with 21 bases in the middle. From germline, CDR1 is MDHEN and CDR2 SYDVKM. The CDR3 totals 19 residues. The library protocol tagged individual cDNA molecules with unique molecular identifiers. Using its own MiXCR run on the 5' RACE reads, TCRdb lists one record per CDR3 protein. The table has about 53,000 distinct CDR3 sequences, about 12% seen once. Study outcomes and limitations: VDJdb matching skewed toward anti-spike CD8 responses, missing private and CD4 specificities.

This chain joins TRBV28 and TRBJ2-6, with D perhaps TRBD1 (5 bases). The specimen comprised whole blood, sampled at baseline. The sequence came from an adult who was a healthcare worker with PCR-confirmed SARS-CoV-2 infection or an uninfected control (not recorded which). Here the CDR3 DNA reads TGTGCCAGCAGCGTAACTACCAGGGTTATCGTCTCTGGGGCCAACGTCCTGACTTTC. Its protein product is CASSVTTRVIVSGANVLTF.